The 20 T cell receptor beta chains given below trace back to one sample, sequenced in a study of blood T cell repertoires in COVID-19. Assay: immunoSEQ multiplex PCR; the TCRdb copy retains only in-frame clones and omits some. The profile shows around 200,000 clones, more than 85% of them singletons. The sequenced sample was peripheral blood. The receptors come from a man aged 35 to 55 with active or convalescent COVID-19.

This clone was observed once. The chain couples TRBV3-1 (or the pseudogene TRBV3-2) to TRBJ2-7, with TRBD1 matching 8 bases. In germline, CDR1 is LGHDT, CDR2 YNNKEL (reference sequence). V lost 4 bases and J lost 6; bases outside the gene matches: 8. The CDR3 consists of 14 residues. The CDR3: CASSLQGVRAEQYF. Written as DNA, the CDR3 is TGTGCCAGCAGCCTACAGGGGGTAAGGGCCGAGCAGTACTTC.

The chain recombines TRBV5-1 with TRBJ2-3; TRBD2 might be the D (5 bases). Trimming pared 2 bases from V and 2 bases from J, leaving 9 bases between. This CDR3 comprises 14 residues. Germline V gene sequence: CDR1 SGHRS, CDR2 YFSETQ. The CDR3 DNA reads as TGCGCCAGCAGCTTCGGGGAATCCACAGATACGCAGTATTTT. Its translation: CASSFGESTDTQYF.

The J gene is TRBJ2-6, the V gene TRBV4-1, with 7 bases lining up with TRBD1. V shed 4 bases and J 4 bases; nucleotides not matched to a gene: 10. This CDR3 has 17 residues. From germline, CDR1 is MGHRA and CDR2 YSYEKL. The CDR3 protein is CASSRGTAVTGANVLTF. CDR3 bases: TGCGCCAGCAGCCGGGGGACAGCTGTTACGGGGGCCAACGTCCTGACTTTC.

The chain carries TRBV28 and TRBJ2-2; TRBD2 is a possible D gene (5 bases). Trimming removed 3 bases at V and 1 base at J, with 24 bases between. From germline, CDR1 is MDHEN and CDR2 SYDVKM. The CDR3 extends over 20 amino acids. The DNA for the CDR3 is TGTGCCAGCAGTTTCAGAATCGGGGTTTCCCCCCTTATGAACACCGGGGAGCTGTTTTTT. Amino acids: CASSFRIGVSPLMNTGELFF.

The chain employs TRBV7-3 and TRBJ1-6; D is unclear. Germline assignment: CDR1 SGHTA and CDR2 FQGTGA. The length of the CDR3 is 14 residues. The V end was cut by 2 bases, the J end by 9 bases, with 11 bases between. The CDR3 nucleotides read TGTGCCAGCAGCTTACTGCCCCCAGGTTCACCCCTCCACTTT. This gives the protein CASSLLPPGSPLHF.

The CDR3 loop reads CSASSGGQYF. DNA for the CDR3: TGCAGTGCCTCATCGGGGGGGCAGTATTTT. V gene TRBV20-1 combines with J gene TRBJ2-3, with 7 bases aligning to TRBD2. Germline values: CDR1 DFQATT, CDR2 SNEGSKA (reference sequence). The CDR3 length is 10 residues. J lost 11 bases, V lost 6 bases, and 5 bases had no gene match.

The genes are TRBV7-9 and TRBJ2-5; 9 nucleotides match TRBD2. The trim removed 1 base at V and 3 bases at J, leaving 15 bases unmatched. Germline V gene lookup returns CDR1 SEHNR and CDR2 FQNEAQ (reference sequence). The CDR3 length is 19 residues. CDR3 sequence: CASSLEDRVAGGLEETQYF. CDR3 sequence (DNA): TGTGCCAGCAGCTTAGAAGACCGGGTGGCGGGGGGGCTTGAAGAGACCCAGTACTTC. Full variable domain (rest looked up from reference TRBV7-9 and TRBJ2-5): DTGVSQNPRHKITKRGQNVTFRCDPISEHNRLYWYRQTLGQGPEFLTYFQNEAQLEKSRLLSDRFSAERPKGSFSTLEIQRTEQGDSAMYLCASSLEDRVAGGLEETQYFGPGTRLLVL.

This chain connects TRBV19 to TRBJ2-7, with 7 nucleotides matching TRBD1. J lost 0 bases, V lost 5 bases, and 7 bases had no gene match. This CDR3 contains 15 residues. Germline lookup yields CDR1 LNHDA and CDR2 SQIVND (reference sequence). CDR3 protein: CASSPGTDHSYEQYF. In DNA, the CDR3 is TGTGCCAGTAGTCCGGGGACAGACCACTCCTACGAGCAGTACTTC.

CDR3 loop: CASISDSSNTEAFF. CDR3 sequence (DNA): TGTGCCAGTATCTCGGACAGTTCGAACACTGAAGCTTTCTTT. This chain uses TRBV19 with TRBJ1-1, with a weak D call TRBD1 (6 bases). Germline values: CDR1 LNHDA, CDR2 SQIVND (reference sequence). Trimming left V 7 bases short and J 1 base short, with 13 bases between. This CDR3 has 14 amino acids.

The CDR3 region has the DNA TGTGCCAGTAGTTTAATGTGGACAGTCAACACTGAAGCTTTCTTT. Amino acid sequence: CASSLMWTVNTEAFF. The V and J genes are TRBV19 and TRBJ1-1; TRBD1 might be the D (6 bases). The V end was cut by 5 bases, the J end by 2 bases, with 15 bases between. Germline values: CDR1 LNHDA, CDR2 SQIVND (reference sequence). The CDR3 loop spans 15 amino acids.

The V call is TRBV4-1, the J call TRBJ2-5; 9 positions agree with TRBD2. This CDR3 is built from 17 residues. With V trimmed by 3 bases and J by 5 bases, 13 bases remained unmatched. Germline CDR1 and CDR2: MGHRA and YSYEKL. CDR3 sequence reads: CASSQDPKAGGRETQYF. CDR3 DNA: TGCGCCAGCAGCCAGGATCCCAAGGCGGGGGGGAGGGAGACCCAGTACTTC.

This sequence joins TRBV14 and TRBJ2-3; D is unclear. CDR3 length: 14 amino acids. V was shortened by 1 base and J by 4 bases, with 9 bases between the two germline ends. Germline V gene sequence: CDR1 SGHDN, CDR2 FVKESK. CDR3: CASSQGLPADTQYF. CDR3 DNA: TGTGCCAGCAGCCAAGGTCTCCCGGCAGATACGCAGTATTTT.

This clone was detected only a few times. This rearrangement joins TRBV6-5 to TRBJ1-2; 8 positions agree with TRBD1. This CDR3 comprises 15 residues. Germline trimming cut 10 bases from V and 1 base from J; bases unmatched to any gene: 11. Germline-derived CDR1 and CDR2 are MNHEY and SVGAGI. CDR3 DNA sequence: TGTGCCATCACAGGACAGGGAAACGTTAACTATGGCTACACCTTC. It yields the protein CAITGQGNVNYGYTF.

The chain combines TRBV9 with TRBJ1-5, with 11 positions matching TRBD1. The CDR3 totals 15 residues. Trimming removed 0 bases from V and 7 bases from J; junction bases left unmatched: 3. Germline assignment: CDR1 SGDLS and CDR2 YYNGEE. In DNA form, the CDR3 reads TGTGCCAGCAGCGTAGGGACAGGGGGCGGCCAGCCCCAGCATTTT. It encodes CASSVGTGGGQPQHF.

This clone was counted a single time. The chain combines TRBV6-5 with TRBJ1-2; 8 bases agree with TRBD1. The trim removed 8 bases at V and 7 bases at J, leaving 15 bases unmatched. The length of the CDR3 is 15 residues. Germline CDR1 reads MNHEY; CDR2 reads SVGAGI. The CDR3 region is CASWDRNAIGPGYTF. As DNA, the CDR3 is TGTGCCAGCTGGGACAGGAACGCTATTGGTCCTGGCTACACCTTC.

The gene calls are TRBV21-1 and TRBJ2-5; TRBD1, the D gene given by the table, was not confirmed from the DNA. TRBV21-1 represents a pseudogene. The CDR3 runs 17 residues. CDR3 amino acids: CASSKGVYRVLQETQYF. The CDR3 coding sequence is TGTGCCAGCAGCAAAGGGGTGTACAGGGTACTCCAAGAGACCCAGTACTTC.

This clone was seen more than once but under ten times. The chain has TRBV5-1 and TRBJ2-2, with TRBD1 matching over 7 bases. V lost 1 base and J lost 4; bases outside the gene matches: 4. CDR1 is SGHRS and CDR2 is YFSETQ in the germline V gene. CDR3 length: 15 residues. CDR3 amino acids: CASSLKQGLTGELFF. The DNA of the CDR3 is TGCGCCAGCAGCTTGAAACAGGGGCTCACCGGGGAGCTGTTTTTT.

The J gene is TRBJ2-5, the V gene TRBV5-1; 8 bases are a match to TRBD2. Unmatched junction bases numbered 5, after V lost 0 bases and J lost 4 bases. This CDR3 is 15 amino acids long. CDR1 is SGHRS, CDR2 YFSETQ, per germline. Written as DNA, the CDR3 is TGCGCCAGCAGCTTGGATCCTAGCGGGCTAGAGACCCAGTACTTC. The encoded protein is CASSLDPSGLETQYF.

The chain carries TRBV27 and TRBJ2-7; D possibly corresponds to TRBD2 (7 bases). The CDR3 sequence is 14 residues long. Between the trimmed V and J ends, which lost 4 bases and 0 bases, there was a span of 10 bases. Germline V gene data show CDR1 as MNHEY and CDR2 as SMNVEV (reference sequence). The CDR3 protein is CASSYGGLSYEQYF. The CDR3 DNA reads as TGTGCCAGCAGTTACGGGGGGCTCTCCTACGAGCAGTACTTC.

V usage is TRBV7-8 and J usage is TRBJ1-1, with 9 positions matching TRBD1. The CDR3 loop spans 16 amino acids. V shed 3 bases, J shed 4 bases, and the junction held 9 bases outside the gene matches. The germline V gene encodes CDR1 SGHVS and CDR2 FQNEAQ. CDR3 DNA: TGTGCCAGCAGCTTGGACAGGGGTGGTCTCGGCACTGAAGCTTTCTTT. Translation gives CASSLDRGGLGTEAFF.